Below are 30 T cell receptor beta chains sequenced from a single sample in a study of blood T cell repertoires in COVID-19. The table came from immunoSEQ multiplex PCR; TCRdb's copy has only in-frame clones and leaves some out. Seen here are about 190,000 clones, about 88% observed once, and the top ten hold roughly 6%. Sequencing was performed on peripheral blood. These receptors all stem from a woman aged 40 to 50 who had recovered from COVID-19.

This chain connects TRBV6-6 to TRBJ2-7; 11 bases are shared with TRBD1. This CDR3 region has 15 residues. The V gene end was trimmed by 5 bases and the J gene end by 2 bases; junction bases not matched to a gene: 5. Looked up from germline, CDR1 is MNHNY and CDR2 is SVGAGI (reference sequence). CDR3 amino acids: CASSPSGQGAYEQYF. The CDR3 DNA reads TGTGCCAGCAGTCCCTCGGGACAGGGGGCCTACGAGCAGTACTTC.

The chain is built from TRBV7-2 and TRBJ2-1; TRBD2 agrees at 8 bases. The CDR3 length is 16 residues. Germline values: CDR1 SGHTA, CDR2 FQGNSA. V lost 5 bases and J lost 3; bases outside the gene matches: 9. CDR3 protein: CASSPPGLGDYNEQFF. The CDR3 region has the DNA TGTGCCAGCAGCCCGCCGGGACTAGGAGACTACAATGAGCAGTTCTTC.

The chain has TRBV7-2 and TRBJ2-1, with 8 positions matching TRBD2. Per the germline V gene, CDR1 is SGHTA and CDR2 is FQGNSA. The J segment lost 6 bases and the V segment lost 5 bases, leaving 6 bases of the junction unmatched. This CDR3 is 14 amino acids long. CDR3 DNA sequence: TGTGCCAGCAGCCCCGGACTAGCTGGCAATGAGCAGTTCTTC. Translation: CASSPGLAGNEQFF.

V and J are TRBV19 and TRBJ2-7; 10 bases agree with TRBD2. Germline CDR1 and CDR2: LNHDA and SQIVND (reference sequence). The CDR3 is 16 residues long. J gave up 2 bases and V 4 bases, and 8 bases lay outside the gene matches. CDR3 in amino acids: CASSRGWLAGAYEQYF. DNA for the CDR3: TGTGCCAGTAGTAGAGGATGGCTAGCGGGAGCCTACGAGCAGTACTTC.

The V call is TRBV6-6, the J call TRBJ1-5; D may be TRBD1 (5 bases). Per germline, CDR1 MNHNY and CDR2 SVGAGI (reference sequence). The CDR3 spans 13 residues. Trimming removed 7 bases at V and 7 bases at J, with 14 bases between. CDR3 loop: CASKGSGDQPQHF. Written as DNA, the CDR3 is TGTGCCAGCAAAGGGAGCGGGGACCAGCCCCAGCATTTT.

The chain employs TRBV27 and TRBJ2-2; 14 nucleotides align to TRBD2. The CDR3 loop spans 17 amino acids. Losses at the gene ends were 3 bases for V and 6 bases for J; bases not matched to a gene: 6. Germline V CDR1 and CDR2: MNHEY, SMNVEV (reference sequence). The CDR3 bases are TGTGCCAGCAGTTTCGTCGGACTAGCGGGAGGTTCCGGGGAGCTGTTTTTT. Residues: CASSFVGLAGGSGELFF.

The CDR3 DNA sequence: TGTGCCAGTAGTCGGTCCTACACAGATACGCAGTATTTT. Translating gives CASSRSYTDTQYF. The chain links TRBV19 to TRBJ2-3; D gene unclear. The V and J ends lost 5 bases and 2 bases respectively, with 8 bases between them. Germline CDR1 and CDR2: LNHDA and SQIVND (reference sequence). This CDR3 has 13 residues.

The chain combines TRBV6-5 with TRBJ1-5; D might be TRBD1 (6 bases). The CDR3 is 13 residues long. Germline V lookup: CDR1 MNHEY, CDR2 SVGAGI. The germline V and J ends were trimmed by 4 bases and 6 bases, with 10 bases remaining between them. CDR3 amino acids: CASSSRQAQPQHF. For the CDR3, the DNA is TGTGCCAGCAGTTCAAGACAGGCTCAGCCCCAGCATTTT.

This chain joins TRBV6-2 or TRBV6-3 and TRBJ1-4; D gene unclear. This CDR3 has 14 amino acids. V was shortened by 2 bases and J by 1 base, with 5 bases between the two germline ends. Germline-derived CDR1 and CDR2 are MNHEY and SVGEGT. Here the CDR3 reads CASSYAGTNEKLFF. The CDR3 DNA is TGTGCCAGCAGTTACGCGGGAACTAATGAAAAACTGTTTTTT.

The chain couples TRBV5-1 to TRBJ2-2; 7 bases line up with TRBD2. Germline CDR1 reads SGHRS; CDR2 reads YFSETQ. V shed 2 bases, J shed 0 bases, and the junction held 10 bases outside the gene matches. CDR3 size: 18 residues. The CDR3 region is CASSFNLGGTANTGELFF. DNA of the CDR3: TGCGCCAGCAGCTTCAACCTCGGGGGGACTGCGAACACCGGGGAGCTGTTTTTT.

The chain recombines TRBV4-3 with TRBJ1-1, with D perhaps matching TRBD1 (5 bases). The V gene's germline CDR1 is LGHNA and CDR2 YSLEER. The CDR3 contains 13 residues. V gave up 6 bases and J gave up 3 bases, with 11 bases separating them. The CDR3 reads CASRSQGDTEAFF. The CDR3 DNA follows: TGCGCCAGCAGATCTCAAGGGGACACTGAAGCTTTCTTT.

The V gene is TRBV2, the J gene TRBJ2-3; weak D call: TRBD2 (6 bases). CDR1 is SNHLY and CDR2 is FYNNEI in the germline V gene. V lost 6 bases, J lost 3 bases, and 16 bases lay in between. The CDR3 extends over 15 amino acids. The CDR3 loop reads CASSGLTSSTDTQYF. Here the CDR3 DNA reads TGTGCCAGCAGCGGATTGACTAGTTCAACAGATACGCAGTATTTT.

This clone was seen more than once but under ten times. The chain is built from TRBV14 and TRBJ2-3, with 9 bases lining up with TRBD2. Germline loops: CDR1 SGHDN, CDR2 FVKESK. The V and J ends lost 4 bases and 4 bases, in that order; junction bases with no gene match: 6. This CDR3 contains 15 residues. This CDR3 reads CASSLGLARSDTQYF. As DNA, the CDR3 is TGTGCCAGCAGCCTGGGACTAGCACGATCAGATACGCAGTATTTT.

The chain couples TRBV28 to TRBJ2-1; 9 bases are shared with TRBD2. The CDR3 spans 13 residues. V was clipped by 4 bases and J by 6 bases; unmatched bases: 1. Looked up from germline, CDR1 is MDHEN and CDR2 is SYDVKM. The CDR3 loop reads CASSWGLANEQFF. The CDR3 DNA reads TGTGCCAGCAGTTGGGGACTAGCCAATGAGCAGTTCTTC.

This clone was picked up a small number of times. Other DNA sequences in this specimen translate into the identical CDR3. V is TRBV9 and J is TRBJ2-5; 8 nucleotides match TRBD1. Germline trimming cut 0 bases from V and 2 bases from J; bases unmatched to any gene: 3. CDR3 length equals 15 residues. Per the germline V gene, CDR1 is SGDLS and CDR2 is YYNGEE. CDR3 sequence: CASSVDGTGQETQYF. The CDR3 DNA is TGTGCCAGCAGCGTAGACGGGACAGGACAAGAGACCCAGTACTTC.

This chain uses TRBV27 with TRBJ1-2; 8 bases map to TRBD1. Trimming cost V 5 bases and J 7 bases; bases outside gene matches: 6. CDR3 size: 13 residues. The germline gives CDR1 MNHEY, CDR2 SMNVEV (reference sequence). The CDR3: CASSLQGASGYTF. The DNA for the CDR3 is TGTGCCAGCAGTCTCCAGGGGGCAAGTGGCTACACCTTC.

The chain combines TRBV9 with TRBJ2-7, with D tentatively TRBD1 (6 bases). Germline CDR1 SGDLS, CDR2 YYNGEE. CDR3 size: 15 residues. V gave up 4 bases and J gave up 7 bases, with 21 bases separating them. For the CDR3, the DNA is TGTGCCAGCAGCACTGGGACAACCCTAAATGGGGAGCAGTACTTC. Amino acid sequence: CASSTGTTLNGEQYF.

The chain is built from TRBV6-5 and TRBJ2-7; no definite D call. CDR1 and CDR2 from the germline V gene are MNHEY and SVGAGI. The CDR3 loop spans 14 amino acids. The V and J ends lost 2 bases and 1 base respectively, with 9 bases between them. The CDR3, as DNA: TGTGCCAGCAGTTACGCGTGGGCTTCCTACGAGCAGTACTTC. As protein: CASSYAWASYEQYF.

CDR3 in amino acids: CASSLAETQYF. For the CDR3, the DNA is TGTGCCAGCAGCTTAGCTGAGACCCAGTACTTC. The J gene is TRBJ2-5, the V gene TRBV5-8, with D hard to call. The length of the CDR3 is 11 residues. Germline CDR1 SGHTS, CDR2 YDEGEE. V was clipped by 2 bases and J by 5 bases, with 4 bases between them.

The chain recombines TRBV9 with TRBJ2-3, with D tentatively TRBD2 (5 bases). Trimming removed 4 bases from V and 2 bases from J, with 14 bases in between. Germline V gives CDR1 SGDLS, CDR2 YYNGEE. The length of the CDR3 is 15 residues. In DNA, the CDR3 is TGTGCCAGCAGCCCCCGCCCGAGGGACACAGATACGCAGTATTTT. It specifies CASSPRPRDTDTQYF. Combining the CDR3 with reference TRBV9 and TRBJ2-3 gives the whole variable domain DSGVTQTPKHLITATGQRVTLRCSPRSGDLSVYWYQQSLDQGLQFLIQYYNGEERAKGNILERFSAQQFPDLHSELNLSSLELGDSALYFCASSPRPRDTDTQYFGPGTRLTVL.

This rearrangement joins TRBV6-2 or TRBV6-3 to TRBJ2-2; 8 bases map to TRBD1. J was trimmed by 9 bases and V by 2 bases; bases with no gene match: 11. The V gene's germline CDR1 is MNHEY and CDR2 SVGEGT. The length of the CDR3 is 16 residues. Written as DNA, the CDR3 is TGTGCCAGCAGTTACCCCCGGACAGGGTCGTCCTGGGAGCTGTTTTTT. Encoded protein: CASSYPRTGSSWELFF.

The rearrangement uses TRBV2 and TRBJ1-1, with a weak D call TRBD1 (5 bases). CDR3 size: 13 residues. The germline CDR1 and CDR2 sequences are SNHLY and FYNNEI. Trimming took 5 bases from V and 2 from J, leaving 9 bases between them. The CDR3 region is CASSLQVNTEAFF. In DNA, the CDR3 is TGTGCCAGCAGTTTACAGGTCAACACTGAAGCTTTCTTT.

CDR3 nucleotide sequence: TGTGCCAGCAGCTTAGTCGGTAGCGGAAGCTCCTACGAGCAGTACTTC. This sequence encodes CASSLVGSGSSYEQYF. The V and J genes are TRBV7-2 and TRBJ2-7, with D possibly matching TRBD2 (6 bases). This CDR3 contains 16 residues. Germline assignment: CDR1 SGHTA and CDR2 FQGNSA. The V end was cut by 1 base, the J end by 0 bases, with 13 bases between. Full variable domain (missing parts from reference TRBV7-2 and TRBJ2-7): GAGVSQSPSNKVTEKGKDVELRCDPISGHTALYWYRQSLGQGLEFLIYFQGNSAPDKSGLPSDRFSAERTGGSVSTLTIQRTQQEDSAVYLCASSLVGSGSSYEQYFGPGTRLTVT.

This chain joins TRBV6-6 and TRBJ1-5; 10 nucleotides line up with TRBD1. The germline CDR1 and CDR2 sequences are MNHNY and SVGAGI (reference sequence). The CDR3 sequence is 13 residues long. V trimming: 6 bases; J trimming: 7 bases; junction bases outside the gene matches: 3. CDR3 loop: CASSGTGEQPQHF. Here the CDR3 DNA reads TGTGCCAGCAGCGGGACAGGGGAGCAGCCCCAGCATTTT.

The V call is TRBV18, the J call TRBJ2-5, with TRBD1 matching over 7 bases. V shed 3 bases, J shed 5 bases, and the junction held 12 bases outside the gene matches. This CDR3 is 16 amino acids long. In germline, CDR1 is KGHSH, CDR2 LQKENI. CDR3 DNA sequence: TGTGCCAGCTCACCGGCCCGGGACAGCCAAGGGGAGACCCAGTACTTC. This encodes CASSPARDSQGETQYF.

This chain uses TRBV6-5 with TRBJ2-7, with 9 bases matching TRBD1. The CDR3 covers 15 residues. Looked up from germline, CDR1 is MNHEY and CDR2 is SVGAGI. V lost 7 bases to trimming and J lost 0 bases; unmatched junction nucleotides: 7. This CDR3 reads CASIPGTGISYEQYF. The CDR3 DNA is TGTGCCAGCATACCCGGGACAGGGATCTCCTACGAGCAGTACTTC.

V usage is TRBV5-1 and J usage is TRBJ2-7; TRBD1 matches 8 bases. The CDR3 totals 14 residues. CDR1 and CDR2 from the germline V gene are SGHRS and YFSETQ. Trimming cost V 3 bases and J 6 bases; bases outside gene matches: 8. The CDR3 protein is CASSWAPQGGEQYF. CDR3 in DNA: TGCGCCAGCAGCTGGGCGCCACAGGGGGGCGAGCAGTACTTC.

This chain connects TRBV28 to TRBJ1-4; tentative D call: TRBD1 (5 bases). This CDR3 is built from 13 residues. Trimming pared 10 bases from V and 8 bases from J, leaving 17 bases between. Per germline, CDR1 MDHEN and CDR2 SYDVKM. The CDR3 DNA reads as TGTGCCAACAACGCGGGGGTTGGGGAAAAACTGTTTTTT. Its translation: CANNAGVGEKLFF. The full variable domain, rest sourced from reference TRBV28 and TRBJ1-4, is DVKVTQSSRYLVKRTGEKVFLECVQDMDHENMFWYRQDPGLGLRLIYFSYDVKMKEKGDIPEGYSVSREKKERFSLILESASTNQTSMYLCANNAGVGEKLFFGSGTQLSVL.

CDR3: CSVERTENTEAFF. The CDR3, as DNA: TGCAGCGTTGAAAGGACAGAGAACACTGAAGCTTTCTTT. This sequence joins TRBV29-1 and TRBJ1-1; D might be TRBD1 (6 bases). The germline gives CDR1 SQVTM, CDR2 ANQGSEA. This CDR3 has 13 residues. Trimming pared 2 bases from V and 1 base from J, leaving 8 bases between.

The rearrangement joins TRBV2 to TRBJ1-2; 8 nucleotides line up with TRBD1. The CDR3 has 13 residues. V shed 8 bases, J shed 1 base, and the junction held 3 bases outside the gene matches. CDR1 and CDR2 from the germline V gene are SNHLY and FYNNEI. The CDR3 bases are TGTGCCAGCGGAGACAGGGGTAACTATGGCTACACCTTC. The encoded protein is CASGDRGNYGYTF.